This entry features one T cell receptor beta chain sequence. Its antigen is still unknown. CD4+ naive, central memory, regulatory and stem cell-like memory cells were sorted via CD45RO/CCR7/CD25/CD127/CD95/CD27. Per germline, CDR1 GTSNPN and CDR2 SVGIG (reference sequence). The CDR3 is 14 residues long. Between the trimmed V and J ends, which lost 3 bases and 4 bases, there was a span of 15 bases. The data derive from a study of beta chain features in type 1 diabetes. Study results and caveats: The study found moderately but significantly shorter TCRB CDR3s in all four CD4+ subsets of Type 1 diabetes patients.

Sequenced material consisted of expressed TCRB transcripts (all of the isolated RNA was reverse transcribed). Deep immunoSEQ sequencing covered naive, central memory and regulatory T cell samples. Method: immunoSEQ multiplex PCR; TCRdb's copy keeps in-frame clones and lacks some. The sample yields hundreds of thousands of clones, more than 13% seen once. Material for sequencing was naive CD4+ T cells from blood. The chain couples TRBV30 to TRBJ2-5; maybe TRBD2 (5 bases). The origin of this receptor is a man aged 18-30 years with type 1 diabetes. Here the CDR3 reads CAWSPPRRAETQYF. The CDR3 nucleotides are TGTGCCTGGAGCCCCCCGCGGCGGGCAGAGACCCAGTACTTC.